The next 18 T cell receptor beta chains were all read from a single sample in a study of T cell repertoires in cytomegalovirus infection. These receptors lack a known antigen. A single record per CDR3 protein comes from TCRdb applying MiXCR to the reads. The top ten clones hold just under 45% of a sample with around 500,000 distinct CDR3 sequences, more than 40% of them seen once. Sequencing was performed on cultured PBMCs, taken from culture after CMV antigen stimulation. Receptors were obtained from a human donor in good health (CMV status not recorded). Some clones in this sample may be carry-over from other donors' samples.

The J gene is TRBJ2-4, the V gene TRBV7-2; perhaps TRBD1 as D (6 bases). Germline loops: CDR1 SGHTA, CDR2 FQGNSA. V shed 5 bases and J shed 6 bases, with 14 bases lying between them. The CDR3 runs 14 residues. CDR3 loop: CASSHRDFGNIQYF. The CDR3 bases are TGTGCCAGCAGCCACAGGGATTTTGGAAACATTCAGTACTTC.

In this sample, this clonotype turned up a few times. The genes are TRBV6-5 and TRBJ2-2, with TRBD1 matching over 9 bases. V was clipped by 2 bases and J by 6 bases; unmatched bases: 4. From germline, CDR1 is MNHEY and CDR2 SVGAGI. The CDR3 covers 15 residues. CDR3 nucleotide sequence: TGTGCCAGCAGTTACGGGACAGGGAGGGCCGGGGAGCTGTTTTTT. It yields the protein CASSYGTGRAGELFF.

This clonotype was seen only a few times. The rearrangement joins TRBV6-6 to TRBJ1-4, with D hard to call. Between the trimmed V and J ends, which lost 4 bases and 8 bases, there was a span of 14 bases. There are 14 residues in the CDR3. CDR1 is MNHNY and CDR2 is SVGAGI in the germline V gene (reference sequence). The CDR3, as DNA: TGTGCCAGCAGTTCGATTAACTTGGGGGAAAAACTGTTTTTT. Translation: CASSSINLGEKLFF.

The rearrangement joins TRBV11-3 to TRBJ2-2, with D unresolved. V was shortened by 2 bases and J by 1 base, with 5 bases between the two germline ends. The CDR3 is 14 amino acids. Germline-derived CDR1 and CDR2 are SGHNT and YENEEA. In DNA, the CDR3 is TGTGCCAGCAGCTTAATTGGGAACACCGGGGAGCTGTTTTTT. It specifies CASSLIGNTGELFF. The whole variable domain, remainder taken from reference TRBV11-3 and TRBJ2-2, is EAGVVQSPRYKIIEKKQPVAFWCNPISGHNTLYWYLQNLGQGPELLIRYENEEAVDDSQLPKDRFSAERLKGVDSTLKIQPAELGDSAVYLCASSLIGNTGELFFGEGSRLTVL.

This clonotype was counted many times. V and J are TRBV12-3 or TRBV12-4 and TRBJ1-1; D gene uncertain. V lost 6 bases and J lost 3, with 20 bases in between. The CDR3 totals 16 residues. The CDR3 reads CASRPGRWVFDTEAFF. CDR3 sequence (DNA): TGTGCCAGCAGGCCTGGACGGTGGGTGTTTGACACTGAAGCTTTCTTT.

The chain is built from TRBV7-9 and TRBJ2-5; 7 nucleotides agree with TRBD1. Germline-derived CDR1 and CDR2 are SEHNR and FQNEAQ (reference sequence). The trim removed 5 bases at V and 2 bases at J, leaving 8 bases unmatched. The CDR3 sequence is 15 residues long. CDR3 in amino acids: CASSTRDRTQETQYF. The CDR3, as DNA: TGTGCCAGCAGCACCCGGGACAGAACACAAGAGACCCAGTACTTC.

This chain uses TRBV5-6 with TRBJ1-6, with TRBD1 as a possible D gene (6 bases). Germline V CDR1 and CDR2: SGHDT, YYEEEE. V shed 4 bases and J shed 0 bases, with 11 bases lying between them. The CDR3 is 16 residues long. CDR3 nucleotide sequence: TGTGCCAGCAGCGCTACAGGGAGCTCCTATAATTCACCCCTCCACTTT. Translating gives CASSATGSSYNSPLHF.

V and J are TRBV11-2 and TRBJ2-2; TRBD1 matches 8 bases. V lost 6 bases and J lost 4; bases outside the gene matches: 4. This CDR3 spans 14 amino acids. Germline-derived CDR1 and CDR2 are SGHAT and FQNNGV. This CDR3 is CASRTGGFTGELFF. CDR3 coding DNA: TGTGCCAGCAGAACAGGGGGGTTCACCGGGGAGCTGTTTTTT.

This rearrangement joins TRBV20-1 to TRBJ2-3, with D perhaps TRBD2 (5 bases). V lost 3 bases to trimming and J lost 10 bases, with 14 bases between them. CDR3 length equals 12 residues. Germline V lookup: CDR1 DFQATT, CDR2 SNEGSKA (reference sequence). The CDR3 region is CSASLGERSQYF. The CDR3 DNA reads TGCAGTGCTAGCCTAGGAGAGCGGTCGCAGTATTTT.

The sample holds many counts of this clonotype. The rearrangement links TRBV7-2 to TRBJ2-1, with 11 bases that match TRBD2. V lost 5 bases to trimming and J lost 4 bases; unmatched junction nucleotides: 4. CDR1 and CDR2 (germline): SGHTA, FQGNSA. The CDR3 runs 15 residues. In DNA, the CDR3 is TGTGCCAGCAGCCAAGGACTAGCGGGTTACAATGAGCAGTTCTTC. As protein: CASSQGLAGYNEQFF. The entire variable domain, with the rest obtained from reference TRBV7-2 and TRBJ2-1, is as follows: GAGVSQSPSNKVTEKGKDVELRCDPISGHTALYWYRQSLGQGLEFLIYFQGNSAPDKSGLPSDRFSAERTGGSVSTLTIQRTQQEDSAVYLCASSQGLAGYNEQFFGPGTRLTVL.

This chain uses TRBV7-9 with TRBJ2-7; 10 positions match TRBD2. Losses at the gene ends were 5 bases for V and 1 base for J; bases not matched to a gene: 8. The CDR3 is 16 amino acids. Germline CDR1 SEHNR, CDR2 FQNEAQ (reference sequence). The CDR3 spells CASSPPRTSGSYEQYF. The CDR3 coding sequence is TGTGCCAGCAGCCCCCCCCGGACTAGCGGATCCTACGAGCAGTACTTC.

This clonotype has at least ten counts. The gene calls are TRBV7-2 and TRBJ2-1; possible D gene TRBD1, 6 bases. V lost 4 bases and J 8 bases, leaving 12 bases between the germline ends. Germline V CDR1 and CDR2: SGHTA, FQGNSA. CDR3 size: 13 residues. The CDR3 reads CASSWGPSDEQFF. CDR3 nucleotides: TGTGCCAGCAGCTGGGGGCCCTCCGATGAGCAGTTCTTC.

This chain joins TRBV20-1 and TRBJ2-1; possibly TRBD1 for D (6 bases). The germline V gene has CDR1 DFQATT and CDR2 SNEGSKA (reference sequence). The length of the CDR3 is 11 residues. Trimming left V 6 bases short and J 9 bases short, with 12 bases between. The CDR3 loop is CSARRGIEQFF. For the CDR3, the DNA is TGCAGTGCCAGAAGGGGGATTGAGCAGTTCTTC.

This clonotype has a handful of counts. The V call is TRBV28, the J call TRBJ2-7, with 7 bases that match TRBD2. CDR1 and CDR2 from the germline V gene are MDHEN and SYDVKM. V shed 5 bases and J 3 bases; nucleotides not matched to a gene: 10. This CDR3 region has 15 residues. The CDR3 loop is CASSTTPGGGYEQYF. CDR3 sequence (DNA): TGTGCCAGCAGTACCACGCCTGGGGGGGGCTACGAGCAGTACTTC.

CDR3 sequence reads: CASSILPGGYEQYF. The CDR3 bases are TGTGCCAGTAGTATCCTTCCGGGAGGCTACGAGCAGTACTTC. The V gene is TRBV19, the J gene TRBJ2-7, with 7 bases matching TRBD2. Germline lookup yields CDR1 LNHDA and CDR2 SQIVND (reference sequence). There are 14 residues in the CDR3. With V trimmed by 3 bases and J by 3 bases, 5 bases remained unmatched.

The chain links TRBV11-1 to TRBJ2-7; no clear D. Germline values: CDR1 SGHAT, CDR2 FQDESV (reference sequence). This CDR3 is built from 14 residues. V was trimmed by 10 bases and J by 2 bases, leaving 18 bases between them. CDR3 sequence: CATKRSDGAYEQYF. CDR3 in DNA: TGTGCCACTAAGCGATCGGACGGAGCCTACGAGCAGTACTTC. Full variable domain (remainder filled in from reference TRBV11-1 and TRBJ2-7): EAEVAQSPRYKITEKSQAVAFWCDPISGHATLYWYRQILGQGPELLVQFQDESVVDDSQLPKDRFSAERLKGVDSTLKIQPAELGDSAMYLCATKRSDGAYEQYFGPGTRLTVT.

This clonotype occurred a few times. The CDR3 region is CASSQETGYNEQFF. The CDR3, as DNA: TGCGCCAGCAGCCAAGAGACGGGCTACAATGAGCAGTTCTTC. The V gene is TRBV4-1, the J gene TRBJ2-1; D not resolved. Looked up from germline, CDR1 is MGHRA and CDR2 is YSYEKL. V gave up 0 bases and J gave up 3 bases, with 6 bases separating them. The CDR3 loop spans 14 amino acids.

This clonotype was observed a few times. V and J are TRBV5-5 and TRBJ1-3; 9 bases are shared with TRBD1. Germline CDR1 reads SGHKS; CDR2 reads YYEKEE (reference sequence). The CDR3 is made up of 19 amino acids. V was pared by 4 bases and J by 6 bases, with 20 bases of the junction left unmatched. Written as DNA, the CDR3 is TGTGCCAGCAGCCGAAGGGGGACAGGGTCCCTGAAGGGTGTAAACACCATATATTTT. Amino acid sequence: CASSRRGTGSLKGVNTIYF. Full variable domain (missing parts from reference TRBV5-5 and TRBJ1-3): DAGVTQSPTHLIKTRGQQVTLRCSPISGHKSVSWYQQVLGQGPQFIFQYYEKEERGRGNFPDRFSARQFPNYSSELNVNALLLGDSALYLCASSRRGTGSLKGVNTIYFGEGSWLTVV.